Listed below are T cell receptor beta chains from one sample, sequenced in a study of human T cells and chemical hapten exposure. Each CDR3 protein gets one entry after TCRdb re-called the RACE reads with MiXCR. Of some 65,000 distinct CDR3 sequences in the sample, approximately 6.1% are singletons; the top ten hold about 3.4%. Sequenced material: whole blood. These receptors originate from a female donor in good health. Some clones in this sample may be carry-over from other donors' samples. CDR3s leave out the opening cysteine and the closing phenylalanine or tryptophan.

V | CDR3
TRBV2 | ATRQGGSDTQY
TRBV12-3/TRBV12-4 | ASSLVYEKLF
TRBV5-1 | ASSLVAGNTEAF
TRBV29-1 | SVEDYVGANVLT
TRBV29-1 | SVPAISGANVLT
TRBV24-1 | ATSDSVETQY
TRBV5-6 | ASSPGANPYGNTIY
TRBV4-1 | ASRGGSYNEQF
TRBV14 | ASSQAADTQY
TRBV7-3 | ASSGQGGYNEQF
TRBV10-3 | AISAGGPSTDTQY
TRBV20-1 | SAKGLAGEEDTQY
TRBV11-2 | ASSPRAGILETQY
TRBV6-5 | ASSYAREGYEQY
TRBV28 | ASRPVSSGNTIY
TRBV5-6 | ASSSEVVAGVADTQY
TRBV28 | ASSLGGRETQY
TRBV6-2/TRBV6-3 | ASSFHVATNEKLF
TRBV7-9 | ASSLWTTRTDTQY
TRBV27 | ASSFYSQDTQY
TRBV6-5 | ASREFRGAREKLF
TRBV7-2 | ASSLALSGGVVEQY
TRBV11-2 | ASSPDVSTDTQY
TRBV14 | ASSHPSGGSEQF
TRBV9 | ASSVEDARVSPLH
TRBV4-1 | ASMPRASGRRDEQF
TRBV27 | ASSLSGRANEQF
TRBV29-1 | SVRTSSEYTDTQY
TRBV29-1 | SVERDTKLETQY
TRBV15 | ATSPGDRDVQPQH
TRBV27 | ASSLTIIRNEQF
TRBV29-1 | SVEVGGVGYT
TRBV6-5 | ASSYSIVYNSPLH
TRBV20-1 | SAPPRRSEAF
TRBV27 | ASSGVGQPQH
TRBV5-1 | ASSVDGPSYEQY
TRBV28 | ASSLRGDRYEQY
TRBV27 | ASGGVSGATDTQY
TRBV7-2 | ASSLEGRGAF
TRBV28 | ASSPSRVPPGAF
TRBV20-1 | SAREGTADTQY
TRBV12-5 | ASGLYDGPSTDTQY
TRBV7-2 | ASSSSLAGGFTDTQY
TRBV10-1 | ASSGNRETDTQY
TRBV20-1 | SARRAGVHGYT
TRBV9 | ASSSLMGNTEAF
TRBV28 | ASSSRYGETQY
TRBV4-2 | ASSHASGGGSYEQY
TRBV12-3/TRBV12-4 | ASSLEGLVNQF
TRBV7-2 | ASSEEALTSYEQY
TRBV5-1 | ASSLRGGQETQY
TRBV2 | ASRGGSYEQY
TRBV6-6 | ASSYSDGEQY